This T cell receptor (beta chain) comes out of a study of prognosis after radiotherapy for stage I lung cancer. Study overall: No patient received concurrent therapy with stereotactic body radiotherapy. Distant metastasis occurred in a handful of patients at a median of around 7 months after radiotherapy, while approximately 15 showed no significant progression. Study results and caveats: Unique TCR clone counts fell after stereotactic body radiation therapy, median approximately 10,000 versus 7,000.

Germline lookup yields CDR1 SGHRS and CDR2 YFSETQ. The CDR3 loop spans 13 amino acids. V lost 0 bases to trimming and J lost 4 bases, with 5 bases between them. This clonotype was observed at least ten times. Its antigen remains unidentified. The TCR beta CDR3 region was amplified from genomic DNA, with two rounds of multiplex PCR being used for the amplification. The first PCR round targeted every TRBV and TRBJ gene with specific primers. TCRdb analysed the multiplex PCR reads with MiXCR anew, one entry per CDR3 protein. Of some 14,000 distinct CDR3 sequences listed, approximately 33% were seen once; the top ten hold 25% to 30%.

The receptor was derived from a donor at least 50 years old with non-small cell lung cancer. The chain joins TRBV5-1 to TRBJ2-4, with unresolved D. The input for sequencing was PBMCs, taken before or after stereotactic body radiation therapy (not recorded which). The CDR3: CASSLGGKNIQYF. The CDR3 nucleotides read TGCGCCAGCAGCTTGGGCGGAAAAAACATTCAGTACTTC.